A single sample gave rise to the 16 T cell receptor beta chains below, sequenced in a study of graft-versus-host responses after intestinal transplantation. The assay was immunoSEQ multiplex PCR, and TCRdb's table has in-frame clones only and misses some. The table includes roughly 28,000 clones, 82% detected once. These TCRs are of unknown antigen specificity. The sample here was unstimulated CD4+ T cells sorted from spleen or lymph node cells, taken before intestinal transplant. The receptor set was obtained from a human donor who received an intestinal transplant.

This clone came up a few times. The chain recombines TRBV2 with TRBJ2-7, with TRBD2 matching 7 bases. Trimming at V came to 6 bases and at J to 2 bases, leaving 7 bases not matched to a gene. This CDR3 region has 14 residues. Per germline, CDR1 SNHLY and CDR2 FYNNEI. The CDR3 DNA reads TGTGCCAGCAGGCGGGAGTTCCCCACCTACGAGCAGTACTTC. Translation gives CASRREFPTYEQYF.

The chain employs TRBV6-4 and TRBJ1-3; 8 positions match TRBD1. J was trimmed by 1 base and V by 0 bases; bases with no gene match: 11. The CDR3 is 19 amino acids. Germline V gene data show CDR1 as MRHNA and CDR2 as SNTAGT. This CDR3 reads CASSDSKKRTGRSGNTIYF. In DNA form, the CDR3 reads TGTGCCAGCAGTGACTCGAAGAAGAGGACAGGGCGATCTGGAAACACCATATATTTT.

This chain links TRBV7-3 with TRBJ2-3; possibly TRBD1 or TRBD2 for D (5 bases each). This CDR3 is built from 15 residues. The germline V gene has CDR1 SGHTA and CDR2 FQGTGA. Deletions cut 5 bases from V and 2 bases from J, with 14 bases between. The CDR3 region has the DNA TGTGCCAGCAGCGGGACCGGGGCTAACACAGATACGCAGTATTTT. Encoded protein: CASSGTGANTDTQYF. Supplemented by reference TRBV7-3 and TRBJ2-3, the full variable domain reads GAGVSQTPSNKVTEKGKYVELRCDPISGHTALYWYRQSLGQGPEFLIYFQGTGAADDSGLPNDRFFAVRPEGSVSTLKIQRTERGDSAVYLCASSGTGANTDTQYFGPGTRLTVL.

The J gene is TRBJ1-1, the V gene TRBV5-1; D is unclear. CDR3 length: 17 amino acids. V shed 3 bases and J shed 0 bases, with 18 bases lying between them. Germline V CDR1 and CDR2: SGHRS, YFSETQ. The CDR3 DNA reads TGCGCCAGCAGCTCAGCGGGCCAGTTGTTAATGAACACTGAAGCTTTCTTT. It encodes CASSSAGQLLMNTEAFF.

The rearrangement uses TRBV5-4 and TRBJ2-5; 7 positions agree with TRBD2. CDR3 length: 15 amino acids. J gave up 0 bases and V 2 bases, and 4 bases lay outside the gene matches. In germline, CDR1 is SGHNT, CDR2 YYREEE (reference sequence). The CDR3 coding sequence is TGTGCCAGCAGCTTCCGGCGGGGGTACCAAGAGACCCAGTACTTC. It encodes CASSFRRGYQETQYF.

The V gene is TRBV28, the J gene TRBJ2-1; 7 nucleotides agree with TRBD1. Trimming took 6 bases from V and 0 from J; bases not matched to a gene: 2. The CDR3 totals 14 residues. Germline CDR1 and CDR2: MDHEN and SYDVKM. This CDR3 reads CASSSGGSYNEQFF. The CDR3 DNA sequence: TGTGCCAGCAGCTCAGGGGGCTCCTACAATGAGCAGTTCTTC.

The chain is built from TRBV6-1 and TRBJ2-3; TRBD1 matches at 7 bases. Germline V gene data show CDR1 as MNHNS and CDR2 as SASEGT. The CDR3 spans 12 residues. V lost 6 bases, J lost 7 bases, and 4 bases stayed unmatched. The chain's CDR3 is CASSQQGNTQYF. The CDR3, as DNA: TGTGCCAGCAGCCAACAGGGGAATACGCAGTATTTT.

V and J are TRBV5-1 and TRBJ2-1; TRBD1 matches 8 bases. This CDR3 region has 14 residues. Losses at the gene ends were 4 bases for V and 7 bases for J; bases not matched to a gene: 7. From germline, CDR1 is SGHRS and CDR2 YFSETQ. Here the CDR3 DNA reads TGCGCCAGCAGCACCGGACAGGGAGTAAATGAGCAGTTCTTC. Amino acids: CASSTGQGVNEQFF.

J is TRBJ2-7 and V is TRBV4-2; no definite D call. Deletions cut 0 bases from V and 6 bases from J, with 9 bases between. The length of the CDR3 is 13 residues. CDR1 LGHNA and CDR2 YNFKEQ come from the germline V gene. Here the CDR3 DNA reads TGTGCCAGCAGCCAAGAAAGGCGCTCCGAGCAGTACTTC. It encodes CASSQERRSEQYF.

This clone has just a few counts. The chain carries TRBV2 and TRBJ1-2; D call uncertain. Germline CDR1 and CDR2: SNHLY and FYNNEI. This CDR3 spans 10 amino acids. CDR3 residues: CVGQRRGYTF. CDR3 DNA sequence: TGTGTTGGGCAGAGGCGAGGCTACACCTTC.

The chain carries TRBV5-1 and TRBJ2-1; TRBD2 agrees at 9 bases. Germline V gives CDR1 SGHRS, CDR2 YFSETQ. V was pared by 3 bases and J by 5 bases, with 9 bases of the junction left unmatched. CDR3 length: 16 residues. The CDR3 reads CASSWGGREGHNEQFF. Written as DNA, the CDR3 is TGCGCCAGCAGCTGGGGGGGGCGGGAGGGCCACAATGAGCAGTTCTTC.

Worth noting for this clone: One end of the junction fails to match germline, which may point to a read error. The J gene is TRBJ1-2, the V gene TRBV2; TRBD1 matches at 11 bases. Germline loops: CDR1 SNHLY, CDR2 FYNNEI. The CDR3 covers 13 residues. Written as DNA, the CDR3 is TGTGCCAGCAGTGAAGCGTTGGGACAGGGGGGAAACTTC. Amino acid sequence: CASSEALGQGGNF.

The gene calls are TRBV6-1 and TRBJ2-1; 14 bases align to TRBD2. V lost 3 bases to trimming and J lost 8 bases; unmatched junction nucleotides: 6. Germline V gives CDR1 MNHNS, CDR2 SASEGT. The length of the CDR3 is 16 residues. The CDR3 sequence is CASSDGTSGSIDEQFF. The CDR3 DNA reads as TGTGCCAGCAGTGATGGGACTAGCGGGAGTATAGATGAGCAGTTCTTC.

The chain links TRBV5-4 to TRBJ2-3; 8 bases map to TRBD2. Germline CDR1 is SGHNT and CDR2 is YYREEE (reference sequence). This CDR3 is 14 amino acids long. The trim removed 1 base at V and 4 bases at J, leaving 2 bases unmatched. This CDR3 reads CASSLRGGPDTQYF. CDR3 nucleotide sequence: TGTGCCAGCAGCTTGCGGGGGGGCCCAGATACGCAGTATTTT.

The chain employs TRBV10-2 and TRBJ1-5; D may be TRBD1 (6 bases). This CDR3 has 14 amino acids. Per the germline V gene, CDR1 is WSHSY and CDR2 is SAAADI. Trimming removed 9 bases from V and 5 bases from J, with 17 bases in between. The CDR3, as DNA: TGCGCCAGTTCCCTAGACAGGCCCTATCAGCCCCAGCATTTT. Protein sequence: CASSLDRPYQPQHF.

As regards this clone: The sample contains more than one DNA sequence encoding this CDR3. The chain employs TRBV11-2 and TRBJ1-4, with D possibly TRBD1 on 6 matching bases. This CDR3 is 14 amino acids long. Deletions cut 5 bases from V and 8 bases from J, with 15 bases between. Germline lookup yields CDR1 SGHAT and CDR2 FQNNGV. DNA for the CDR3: TGTGCCAGCAGCCGGGGGCGAGGACCGGAAAAACTGTTTTTT. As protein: CASSRGRGPEKLFF.